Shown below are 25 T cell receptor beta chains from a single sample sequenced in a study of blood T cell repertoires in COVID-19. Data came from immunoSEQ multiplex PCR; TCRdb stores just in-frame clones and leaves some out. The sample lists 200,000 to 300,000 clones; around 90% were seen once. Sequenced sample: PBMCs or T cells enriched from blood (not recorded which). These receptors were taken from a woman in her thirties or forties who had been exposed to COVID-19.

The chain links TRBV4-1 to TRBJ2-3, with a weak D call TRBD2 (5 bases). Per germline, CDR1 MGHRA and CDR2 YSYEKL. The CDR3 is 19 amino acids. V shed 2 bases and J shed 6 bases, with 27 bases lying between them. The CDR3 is CASSQHGVGVARNVDTQYF. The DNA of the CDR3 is TGCGCCAGCAGCCAACATGGCGTGGGAGTGGCCCGTAACGTGGATACGCAGTATTTT.

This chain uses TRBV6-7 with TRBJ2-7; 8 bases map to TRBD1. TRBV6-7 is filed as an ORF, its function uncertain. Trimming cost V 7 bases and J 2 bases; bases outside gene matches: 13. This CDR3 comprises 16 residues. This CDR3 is CASNRMSRTGPYEQYF. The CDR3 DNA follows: TGTGCCAGCAATAGAATGTCCAGGACAGGGCCCTACGAGCAGTACTTC.

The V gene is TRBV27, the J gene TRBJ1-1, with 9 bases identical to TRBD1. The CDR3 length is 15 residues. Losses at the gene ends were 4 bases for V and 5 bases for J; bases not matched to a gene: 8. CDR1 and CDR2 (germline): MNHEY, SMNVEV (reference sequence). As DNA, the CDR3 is TGTGCCAGCAGTTCTCTAGGGACAGGGAGAACTGAAGCTTTCTTT. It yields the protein CASSSLGTGRTEAFF.

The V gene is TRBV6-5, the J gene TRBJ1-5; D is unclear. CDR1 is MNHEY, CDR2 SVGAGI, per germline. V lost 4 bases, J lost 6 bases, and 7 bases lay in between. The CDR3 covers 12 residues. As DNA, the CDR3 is TGTGCCAGCAGTTCCCGGGGTCAGCCCCAGCATTTT. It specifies CASSSRGQPQHF.

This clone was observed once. The CDR3 DNA follows: TGTGCCAGCAGTCCCACTGGGGACAGGGGATCGTACGAGCAGTACGTC. Protein: CASSPTGDRGSYEQYV. The V and J genes are TRBV28 and TRBJ2-7; 10 bases are shared with TRBD1. Unmatched junction bases numbered 11, after V lost 5 bases and J lost 4 bases. The CDR3 is 16 amino acids. Germline values: CDR1 MDHEN, CDR2 SYDVKM.

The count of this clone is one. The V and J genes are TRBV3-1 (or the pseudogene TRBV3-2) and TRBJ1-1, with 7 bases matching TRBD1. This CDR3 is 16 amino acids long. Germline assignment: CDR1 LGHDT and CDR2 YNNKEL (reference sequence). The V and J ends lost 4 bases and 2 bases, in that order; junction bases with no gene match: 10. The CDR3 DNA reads TGTGCCAGCAGCCCGTACGACAGGGCTCTTAACACTGAAGCTTTCTTT. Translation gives CASSPYDRALNTEAFF.

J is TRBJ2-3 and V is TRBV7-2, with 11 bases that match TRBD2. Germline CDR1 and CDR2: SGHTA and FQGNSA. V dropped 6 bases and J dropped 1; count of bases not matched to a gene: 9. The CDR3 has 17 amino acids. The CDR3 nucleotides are TGTGCCAGCAGTATAGCGGCTAGCGGGGGGCGCACAGATACGCAGTATTTT. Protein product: CASSIAASGGRTDTQYF.

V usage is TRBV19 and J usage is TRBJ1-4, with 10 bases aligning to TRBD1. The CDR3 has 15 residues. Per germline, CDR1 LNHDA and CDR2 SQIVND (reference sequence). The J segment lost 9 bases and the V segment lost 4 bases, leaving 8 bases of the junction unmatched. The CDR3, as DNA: TGTGCCAGTAGTACTACCGGGACAGGGGAAAAAAAACTGTTTTTT. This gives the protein CASSTTGTGEKKLFF.

The CDR3, as DNA: TGTGCCAGCAGCATCCTTCGGAGTTCACCCCTCCACTTT. It translates to CASSILRSSPLHF. This sequence joins TRBV5-8 and TRBJ1-6; D gene ambiguous. The CDR3 length is 13 residues. Trimming stripped 4 bases from V and 9 bases from J, with 11 bases between. Looked up from germline, CDR1 is SGHTS and CDR2 is YDEGEE. The whole variable domain, filled in from reference TRBV5-8 and TRBJ1-6, reads EAGVTQSPTHLIKTRGQQATLRCSPISGHTSVYWYQQALGLGLQFLLWYDEGEERNRGNFPPRFSGRQFPNYSSELNVNALELEDSALYLCASSILRSSPLHFGNGTRLTVT.

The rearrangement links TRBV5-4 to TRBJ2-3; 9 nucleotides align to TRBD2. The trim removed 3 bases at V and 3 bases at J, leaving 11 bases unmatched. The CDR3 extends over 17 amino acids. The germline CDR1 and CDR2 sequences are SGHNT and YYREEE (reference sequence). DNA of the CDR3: TGTGCCAGCAGCTCTGAGCTAGCGGGGTATGTTACAGATACGCAGTATTTT. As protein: CASSSELAGYVTDTQYF. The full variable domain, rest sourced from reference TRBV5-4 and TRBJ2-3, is ETGVTQSPTHLIKTRGQQVTLRCSSQSGHNTVSWYQQALGQGPQFIFQYYREEENGRGNFPPRFSGLQFPNYSSELNVNALELDDSALYLCASSSELAGYVTDTQYFGPGTRLTVL.

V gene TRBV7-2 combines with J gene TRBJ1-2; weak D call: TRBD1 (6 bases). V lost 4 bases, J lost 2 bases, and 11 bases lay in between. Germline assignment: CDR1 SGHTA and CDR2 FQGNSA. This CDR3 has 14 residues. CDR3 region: CASSSNRVNYGYTF. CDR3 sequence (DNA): TGTGCCAGCAGCTCGAACAGGGTAAACTATGGCTACACCTTC.

DNA for the CDR3: TGTGCCAGCAGCTTCCGGGACATAGGAAACACCATATATTTT. It translates to CASSFRDIGNTIYF. The rearrangement uses TRBV7-9 and TRBJ1-3; D might be TRBD1 (6 bases). The CDR3 extends over 14 amino acids. The germline gives CDR1 SEHNR, CDR2 FQNEAQ (reference sequence). The ends were cut back, 3 bases at V and 4 bases at J, with 10 bases in the middle.

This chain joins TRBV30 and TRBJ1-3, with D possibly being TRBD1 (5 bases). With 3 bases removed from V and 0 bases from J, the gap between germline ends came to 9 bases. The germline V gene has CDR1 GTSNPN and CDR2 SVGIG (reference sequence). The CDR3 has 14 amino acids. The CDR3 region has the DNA TGTGCCTGGAGCCAGGGATTCTCTGGAAACACCATATATTTT. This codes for CAWSQGFSGNTIYF.

The CDR3 reads CASSRENRGTYEQYF. The CDR3 region has the DNA TGTGCCAGCAGCCGGGAGAACAGGGGGACCTACGAGCAGTACTTC. This sequence joins TRBV3-1 (or the pseudogene TRBV3-2) and TRBJ2-7, with 8 bases fitting TRBD1. The germline V gene encodes CDR1 LGHDT and CDR2 YNNKEL (reference sequence). The V gene end was trimmed by 4 bases and the J gene end by 2 bases; junction bases not matched to a gene: 7. This CDR3 has 15 residues.

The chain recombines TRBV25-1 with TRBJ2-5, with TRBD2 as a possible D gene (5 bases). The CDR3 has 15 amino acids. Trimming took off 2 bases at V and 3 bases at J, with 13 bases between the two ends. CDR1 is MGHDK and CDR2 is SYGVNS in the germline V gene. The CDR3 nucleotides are TGTGCCAGCAGTGAACGGGGTCTACAGAAAGAGACCCAGTACTTC. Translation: CASSERGLQKETQYF.

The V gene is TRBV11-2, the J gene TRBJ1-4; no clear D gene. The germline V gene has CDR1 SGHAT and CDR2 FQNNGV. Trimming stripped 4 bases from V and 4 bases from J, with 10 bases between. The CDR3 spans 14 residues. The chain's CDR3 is CASSSQAGNEKLFF. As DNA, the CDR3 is TGTGCCAGCAGCTCCCAAGCCGGTAATGAAAAACTGTTTTTT. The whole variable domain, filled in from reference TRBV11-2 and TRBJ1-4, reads EAGVAQSPRYKIIEKRQSVAFWCNPISGHATLYWYQQILGQGPKLLIQFQNNGVVDDSQLPKDRFSAERLKGVDSTLKIQPAKLEDSAVYLCASSSQAGNEKLFFGSGTQLSVL.

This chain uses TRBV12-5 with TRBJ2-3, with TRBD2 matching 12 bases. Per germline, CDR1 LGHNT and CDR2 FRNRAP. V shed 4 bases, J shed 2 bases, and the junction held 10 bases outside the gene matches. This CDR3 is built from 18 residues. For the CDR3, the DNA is TGTGCTAGTGGTTCCGCCCGGACTAGCGGGAAATTCACAGATACGCAGTATTTT. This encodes CASGSARTSGKFTDTQYF.

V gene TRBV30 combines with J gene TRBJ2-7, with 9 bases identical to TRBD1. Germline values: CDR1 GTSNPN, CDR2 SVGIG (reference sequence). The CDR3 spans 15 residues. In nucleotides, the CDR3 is TGTGCTTTGAGGAGAGTTGGGACAGGGACCTACGAGCAGTACTTC. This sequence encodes CALRRVGTGTYEQYF. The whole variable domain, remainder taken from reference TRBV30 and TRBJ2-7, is SQTIHQWPATLVQPVGSPLSLECTVEGTSNPNLYWYRQAAGRGLQLLFYSVGIGQISSEVPQNLSASRPQDRQFILSSKKLLLSDSGFYLCALRRVGTGTYEQYFGPGTRLTVT.

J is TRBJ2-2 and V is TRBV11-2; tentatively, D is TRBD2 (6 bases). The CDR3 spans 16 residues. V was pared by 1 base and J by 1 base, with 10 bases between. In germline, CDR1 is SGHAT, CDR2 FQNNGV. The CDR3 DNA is TGTGCCAGCAGCTTAGTCGCGGGGATGAACACCGGGGAGCTGTTTTTT. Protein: CASSLVAGMNTGELFF.

CDR3 DNA: TGTGCCAGTAGTCCGCTGGACAGTCTTAACTATGGCTACACCTTC. Translation gives CASSPLDSLNYGYTF. V and J are TRBV19 and TRBJ1-2; TRBD1 might be the D (6 bases). CDR1 and CDR2 (germline): LNHDA, SQIVND (reference sequence). The CDR3 spans 15 residues. Trimming took off 5 bases at V and 1 base at J, with 14 bases between the two ends.

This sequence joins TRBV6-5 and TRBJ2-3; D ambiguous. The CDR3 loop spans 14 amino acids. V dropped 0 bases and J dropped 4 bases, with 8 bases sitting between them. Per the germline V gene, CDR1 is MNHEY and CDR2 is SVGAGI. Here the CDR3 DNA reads TGTGCCAGCAGTTACTCGTCGGAGTCAGATACGCAGTATTTT. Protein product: CASSYSSESDTQYF.

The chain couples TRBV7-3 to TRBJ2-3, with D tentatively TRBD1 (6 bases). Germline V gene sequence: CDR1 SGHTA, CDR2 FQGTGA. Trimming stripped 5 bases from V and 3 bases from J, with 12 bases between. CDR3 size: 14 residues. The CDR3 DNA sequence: TGTGCCAGCAGCGGTGGACAGTTAACAGATACGCAGTATTTT. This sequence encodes CASSGGQLTDTQYF.

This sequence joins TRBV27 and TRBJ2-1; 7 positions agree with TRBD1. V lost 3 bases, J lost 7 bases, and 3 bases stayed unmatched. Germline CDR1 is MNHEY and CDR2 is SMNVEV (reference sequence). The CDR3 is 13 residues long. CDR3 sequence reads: CASSFWDRNEQFF. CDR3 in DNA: TGTGCCAGCAGTTTTTGGGACAGAAATGAGCAGTTCTTC.

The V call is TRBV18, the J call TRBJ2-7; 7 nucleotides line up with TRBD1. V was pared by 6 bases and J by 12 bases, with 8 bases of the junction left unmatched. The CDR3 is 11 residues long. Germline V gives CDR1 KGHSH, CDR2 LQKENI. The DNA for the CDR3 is TGTGCCAGCTCCCTCCCCGGGACAGCGTACGTC. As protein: CASSLPGTAYV.

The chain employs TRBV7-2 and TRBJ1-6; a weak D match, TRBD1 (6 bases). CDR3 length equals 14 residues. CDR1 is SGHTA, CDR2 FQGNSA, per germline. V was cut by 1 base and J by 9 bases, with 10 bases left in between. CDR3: CASSLDRAGSPLHF. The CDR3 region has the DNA TGTGCCAGCAGCTTAGACAGGGCAGGTTCACCCCTCCACTTT.